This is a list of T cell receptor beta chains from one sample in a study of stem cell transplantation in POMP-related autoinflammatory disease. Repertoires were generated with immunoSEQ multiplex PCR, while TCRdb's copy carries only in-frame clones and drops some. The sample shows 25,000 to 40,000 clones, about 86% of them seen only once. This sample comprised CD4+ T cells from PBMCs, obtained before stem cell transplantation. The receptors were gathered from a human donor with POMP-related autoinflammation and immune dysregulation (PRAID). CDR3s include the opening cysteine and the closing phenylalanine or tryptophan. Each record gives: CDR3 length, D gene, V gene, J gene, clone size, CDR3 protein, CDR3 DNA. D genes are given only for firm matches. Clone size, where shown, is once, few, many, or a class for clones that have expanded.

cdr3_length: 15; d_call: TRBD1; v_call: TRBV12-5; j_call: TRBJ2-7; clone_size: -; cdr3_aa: CASGRTRQGAYEQYF; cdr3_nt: TGTGCTAGTGGTCGAACTAGACAGGGGGCTTACGAGCAGTACTTC
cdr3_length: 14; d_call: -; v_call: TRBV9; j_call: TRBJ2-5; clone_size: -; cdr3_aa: CASSLHSSEGTQYF; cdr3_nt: TGTGCCAGCAGCTTACACTCTAGCGAGGGGACCCAGTACTTC
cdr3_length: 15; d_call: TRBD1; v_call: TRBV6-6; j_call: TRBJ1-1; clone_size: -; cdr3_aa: CASREQGQLNTEAFF; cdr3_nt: TGTGCCAGTCGTGAACAGGGACAGTTGAACACTGAAGCTTTCTTT
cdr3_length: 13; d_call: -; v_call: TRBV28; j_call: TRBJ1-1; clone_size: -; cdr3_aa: CASSYSLNTEAFF; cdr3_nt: TGTGCCAGCAGTTACAGCTTGAACACTGAAGCTTTCTTT
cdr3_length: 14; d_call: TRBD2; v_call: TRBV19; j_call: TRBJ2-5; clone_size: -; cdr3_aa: CASNGGRGQETQYF; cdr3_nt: TGTGCCAGTAACGGAGGGAGGGGTCAAGAGACCCAGTACTTC
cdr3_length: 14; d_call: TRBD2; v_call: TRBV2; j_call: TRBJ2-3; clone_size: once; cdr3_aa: CASRVAGGPDTQYF; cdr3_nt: TGTGCCAGCAGGGTGGCGGGAGGACCGGATACGCAGTATTTT
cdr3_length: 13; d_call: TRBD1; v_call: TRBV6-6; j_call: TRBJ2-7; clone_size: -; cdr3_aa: CASSTGQRYEQYF; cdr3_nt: TGTGCCAGCAGCACGGGACAGCGTTACGAGCAGTACTTC
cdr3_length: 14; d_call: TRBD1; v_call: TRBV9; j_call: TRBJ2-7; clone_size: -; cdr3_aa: CASSVEGQGYEQYF; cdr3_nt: TGTGCCAGCAGCGTAGAAGGACAGGGCTACGAGCAGTACTTC
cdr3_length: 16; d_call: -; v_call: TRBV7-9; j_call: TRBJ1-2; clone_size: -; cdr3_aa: CASSLGETPLNYGYTF; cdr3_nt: TGTGCCAGCAGCTTAGGGGAAACCCCTTTAAACTATGGCTACACCTTC
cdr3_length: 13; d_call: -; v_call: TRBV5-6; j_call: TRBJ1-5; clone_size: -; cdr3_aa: CASSFYDNQPQHF; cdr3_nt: TGTGCCAGCAGCTTTTACGACAATCAGCCCCAGCATTTT
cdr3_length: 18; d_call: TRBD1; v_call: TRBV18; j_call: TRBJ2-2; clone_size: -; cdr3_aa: CASSPRVPGTGNTGELFF; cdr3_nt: TGTGCCAGCTCACCAAGGGTACCCGGGACAGGGAACACCGGGGAGCTGTTTTTT
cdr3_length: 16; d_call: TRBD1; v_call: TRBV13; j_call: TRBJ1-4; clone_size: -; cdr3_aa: CASSIRDRGLHEELFF; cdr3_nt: TGTGCCAGCAGCATCCGGGACAGGGGACTGCATGAAGAACTGTTTTTT